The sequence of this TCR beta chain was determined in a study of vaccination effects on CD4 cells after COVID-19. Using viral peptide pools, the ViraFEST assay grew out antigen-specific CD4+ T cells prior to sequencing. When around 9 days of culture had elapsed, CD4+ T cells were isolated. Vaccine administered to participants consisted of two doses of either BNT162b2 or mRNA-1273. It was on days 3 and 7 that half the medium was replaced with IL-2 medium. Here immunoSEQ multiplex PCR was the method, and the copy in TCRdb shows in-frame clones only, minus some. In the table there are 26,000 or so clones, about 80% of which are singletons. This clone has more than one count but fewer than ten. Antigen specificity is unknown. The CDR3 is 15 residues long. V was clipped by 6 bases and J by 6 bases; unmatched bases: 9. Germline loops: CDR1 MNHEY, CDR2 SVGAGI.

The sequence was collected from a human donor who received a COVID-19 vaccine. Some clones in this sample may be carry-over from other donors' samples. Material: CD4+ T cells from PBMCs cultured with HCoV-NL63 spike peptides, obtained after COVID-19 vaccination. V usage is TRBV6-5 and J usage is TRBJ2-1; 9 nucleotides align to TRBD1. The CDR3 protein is CASRGGQGRGNEQFF. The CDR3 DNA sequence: TGTGCCAGCAGGGGAGGACAGGGGAGGGGCAATGAGCAGTTCTTC.